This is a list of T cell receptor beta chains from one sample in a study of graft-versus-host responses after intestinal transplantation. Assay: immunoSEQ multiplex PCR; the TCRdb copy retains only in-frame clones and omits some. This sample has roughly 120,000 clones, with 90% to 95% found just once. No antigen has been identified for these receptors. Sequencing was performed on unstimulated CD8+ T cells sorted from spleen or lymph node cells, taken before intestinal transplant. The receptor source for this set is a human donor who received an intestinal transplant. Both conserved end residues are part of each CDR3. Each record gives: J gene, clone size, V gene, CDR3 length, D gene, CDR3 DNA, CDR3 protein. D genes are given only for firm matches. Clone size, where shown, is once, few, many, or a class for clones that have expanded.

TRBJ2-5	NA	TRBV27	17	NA	TGTGCCAGCAGTTTAGACTTATGGACAGCGTACCAAGAGACCCAGTACTTC	CASSLDLWTAYQETQYF
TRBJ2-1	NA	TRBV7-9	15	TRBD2	TGTGCCAGCAGCTTTGGACTAGCGGGAGGCAATGAGCAGTTCTTC	CASSFGLAGGNEQFF
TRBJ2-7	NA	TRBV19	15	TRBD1	TGTGCCAGTAGTATGGGGACAGGGACCCCCTACGAGCAGTACTTC	CASSMGTGTPYEQYF
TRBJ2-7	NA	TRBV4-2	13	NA	TGTGCCAGCAGCCAAGGGGTCCAGAACGAGCAGTACTTC	CASSQGVQNEQYF
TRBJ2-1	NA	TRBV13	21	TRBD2	TGTGCCAGCAGCCCTACCGGAGACAGGGGACTAGCGGGAGGTTCCTACAATGAGCAGTTCTTC	CASSPTGDRGLAGGSYNEQFF
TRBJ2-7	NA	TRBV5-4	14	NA	TGTGCCAGCAGCCCGGCGGTGGTGGGGTACGAGCAGTACTTC	CASSPAVVGYEQYF
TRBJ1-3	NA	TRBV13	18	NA	TGTGCCAGCAGGTCCACCGCGGGAGTCACGGCGGGGGGAAACACCATATATTTT	CASRSTAGVTAGGNTIYF
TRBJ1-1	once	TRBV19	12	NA	TGTGCCAGTAGTATGATCGGCACTGAAGCTTTCTTT	CASSMIGTEAFF
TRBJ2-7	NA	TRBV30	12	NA	TGTGCCTATACAGGGGAGGACTACGAGCAGTACTTC	CAYTGEDYEQYF
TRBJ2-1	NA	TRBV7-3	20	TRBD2	TGTGCCAGCAGCCTAGGGACCGGACTAGCGGGAGGCGGCTCCTACAATGAGCAGTTCTTC	CASSLGTGLAGGGSYNEQFF
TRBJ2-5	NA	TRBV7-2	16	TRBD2	TGTGCCAGCAGCCAAGAGGGACTAGCGGGAGCCGAGACCCAGTACTTC	CASSQEGLAGAETQYF
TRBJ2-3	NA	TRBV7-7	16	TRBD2	TGTGCTAGCAGCTTATCGGGAGCGGGAGCCGGAGATACGCAGTATTTT	CASSLSGAGAGDTQYF
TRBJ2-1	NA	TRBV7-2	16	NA	TGTGCCAGCAGCTTAGCGAACAGGCCCCCCTACAATGAGCAGTTCTTC	CASSLANRPPYNEQFF
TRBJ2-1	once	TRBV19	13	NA	TGTGCCAGTAGTGCTTTACTTAGGGATGAGCAGTTCTTC	CASSALLRDEQFF
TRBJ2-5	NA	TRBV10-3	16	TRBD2	TGTGCCATCAGTGAGGGTCTAGCGGGAGTAACGGAGACCCAGTACTTC	CAISEGLAGVTETQYF
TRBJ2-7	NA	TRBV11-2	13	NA	TGTGCCAGCAGCTTCGGGGGATCCTACGAGCAGTACTTC	CASSFGGSYEQYF
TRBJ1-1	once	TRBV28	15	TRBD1	TGTGCCAGCACTTATCCAGGGGGCAGGGAAACTGAAGCTTTCTTT	CASTYPGGRETEAFF
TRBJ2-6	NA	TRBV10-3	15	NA	TGTGCCATCAGGGACAGTAACTCTGGGGCCAACGTCCTGACTTTC	CAIRDSNSGANVLTF
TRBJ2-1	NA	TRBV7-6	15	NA	TGTGCCAGCAGCTTAGGACTGGGACTTCGAAATGAGCAGTTCTTC	CASSLGLGLRNEQFF
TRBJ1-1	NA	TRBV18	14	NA	TGTGCCAGCTCACCAGCGGGTTTAATGGGTGAAGCTTTCTTT	CASSPAGLMGEAFF
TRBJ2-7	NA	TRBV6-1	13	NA	TGTGCCAGCACGTTGGGTGAGACCTACGAGCAGTACTTC	CASTLGETYEQYF
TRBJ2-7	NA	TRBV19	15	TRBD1	TGTGCCAGTAGTGCCGGGACAGGGCGAACCTACGAGCAGTACTTC	CASSAGTGRTYEQYF
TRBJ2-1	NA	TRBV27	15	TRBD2	TGTGCCAGCAGTTTAACTAGCGGGGGAACCAATGAGCAGTTCTTC	CASSLTSGGTNEQFF
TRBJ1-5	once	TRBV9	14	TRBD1	TGTGCCAGCGGTACAGGGACAGCCCATCAGCCCCAGCATTTT	CASGTGTAHQPQHF
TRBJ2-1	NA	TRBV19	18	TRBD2	TGTGCCAGTAGTATCGAGCTAGCGGGAGGGCCGCTGCTTAATGAGCAGTTCTTC	CASSIELAGGPLLNEQFF
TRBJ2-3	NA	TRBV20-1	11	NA	TGCAGTGCCACCTCCACAGATACGCAGTATTTT	CSATSTDTQYF
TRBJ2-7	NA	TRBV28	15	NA	TGTGCCAGCAGTTTAGGTAGCGCTCTCTCCTACGAGCAGTACTTC	CASSLGSALSYEQYF
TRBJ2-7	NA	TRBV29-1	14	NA	TGCAGCGTTGAAAAACTCAGGGCCCCGGGCGAGCAGTACTTC	CSVEKLRAPGEQYF
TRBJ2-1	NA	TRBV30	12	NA	TGTGCCTGGAGTGGGACGGGGACAGAGCAGTTCTTC	CAWSGTGTEQFF
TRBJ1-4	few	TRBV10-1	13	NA	TGCGCCAGCAGTGGGGGGGAGGATGAAAAACTGTTTTTT	CASSGGEDEKLFF
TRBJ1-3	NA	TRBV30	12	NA	TGTGCCTGGACAGCCGATAGAAACACCATATATTTT	CAWTADRNTIYF
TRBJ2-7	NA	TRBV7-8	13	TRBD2	TGTGCCAGCAGCTTTTTGCTAGCGGGGGAGCAGTACTTC	CASSFLLAGEQYF
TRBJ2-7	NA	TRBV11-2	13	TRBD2	TGTGCCAGCAGCTCCGGGACTAGCACCGAGCAGTACTTC	CASSSGTSTEQYF
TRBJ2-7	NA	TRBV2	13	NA	TGTGCCAGCAGTGGGGGATTCGACTACGAGCAGTACTTC	CASSGGFDYEQYF
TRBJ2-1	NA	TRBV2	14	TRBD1	TGTGCCAGCAGACATGGACAGGGTAACAATGAGCAGTTCTTC	CASRHGQGNNEQFF
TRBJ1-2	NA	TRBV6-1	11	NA	TGTGCCAGCACACCAGGACATGGCTACACCTTC	CASTPGHGYTF
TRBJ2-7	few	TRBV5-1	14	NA	TGCGCCAGCAGCTTAACCCTCCAGGGAACCGAGCAGTACTTC	CASSLTLQGTEQYF
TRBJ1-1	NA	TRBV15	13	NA	TGTGCCACGCGTCTCGATGGTGACTGGGAGGCTTTCTTT	CATRLDGDWEAFF
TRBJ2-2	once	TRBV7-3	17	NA	TGTGCCAGCAGCACAAATCCGGGACACTTTACCCCCGGGGAGCTGTTTTTT	CASSTNPGHFTPGELFF
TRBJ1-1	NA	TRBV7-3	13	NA	TGTGCCAGCAGCATGCTCGGGGGCACTGAAGCTTTCTTT	CASSMLGGTEAFF
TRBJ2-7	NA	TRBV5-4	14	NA	TGTGCCAGCAGCTTGTCCTGGAGTCCCTACGAGCAGTACTTC	CASSLSWSPYEQYF
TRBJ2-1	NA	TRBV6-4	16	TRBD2	TGTGCCAGCAGTGACTACGCACTAGCGGGAGTGGATGAGCAGTTCTTC	CASSDYALAGVDEQFF
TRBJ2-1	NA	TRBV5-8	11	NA	TGTGCCAGCATCTACGCTTATGAGCAGTTCTTC	CASIYAYEQFF
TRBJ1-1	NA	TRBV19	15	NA	TGTGCCAGTAGTATTTCGGGGGGGATGAACACTGAAGCTTTCTTT	CASSISGGMNTEAFF
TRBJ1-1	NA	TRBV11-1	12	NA	TGTGCCAGCAGCTCAGAGTACACTGAAGCTTTCTTT	CASSSEYTEAFF
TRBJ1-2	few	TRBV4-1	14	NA	TGCGCCAGCAGCCAAGATCAAACAGTCTATGGCTACACCTTC	CASSQDQTVYGYTF
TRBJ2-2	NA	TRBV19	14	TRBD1	TGTGCCAGTAGTATACAGGGGGCGGCCGGGGAGCTGTTTTTT	CASSIQGAAGELFF
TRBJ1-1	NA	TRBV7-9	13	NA	TGTGCCAGCAGCTTAGCAGGGGTCGGTGAAGCTTTCTTT	CASSLAGVGEAFF
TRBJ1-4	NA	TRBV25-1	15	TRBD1	TGTGCCAGCAGTGAGGGGGCCACAGGGGGTGAAAAACTGTTTTTT	CASSEGATGGEKLFF
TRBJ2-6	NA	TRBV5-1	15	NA	TGCGCCAGCAGCTTGGGGAACTCTGGGGCCAACGTCCTGACTTTC	CASSLGNSGANVLTF
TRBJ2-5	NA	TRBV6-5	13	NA	TGTGCCAGCAGTTACTCGGGGGAGATGACCCAGTACTTC	CASSYSGEMTQYF
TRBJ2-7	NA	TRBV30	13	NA	TGTGCCTGGGGGTTTGCCCTCTCCTACGAGCAGTACTTC	CAWGFALSYEQYF
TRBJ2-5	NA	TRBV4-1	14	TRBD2	TGCGCCAGCAGCCTGGGACTAGGAGAAGAGACCCAGTACTTC	CASSLGLGEETQYF